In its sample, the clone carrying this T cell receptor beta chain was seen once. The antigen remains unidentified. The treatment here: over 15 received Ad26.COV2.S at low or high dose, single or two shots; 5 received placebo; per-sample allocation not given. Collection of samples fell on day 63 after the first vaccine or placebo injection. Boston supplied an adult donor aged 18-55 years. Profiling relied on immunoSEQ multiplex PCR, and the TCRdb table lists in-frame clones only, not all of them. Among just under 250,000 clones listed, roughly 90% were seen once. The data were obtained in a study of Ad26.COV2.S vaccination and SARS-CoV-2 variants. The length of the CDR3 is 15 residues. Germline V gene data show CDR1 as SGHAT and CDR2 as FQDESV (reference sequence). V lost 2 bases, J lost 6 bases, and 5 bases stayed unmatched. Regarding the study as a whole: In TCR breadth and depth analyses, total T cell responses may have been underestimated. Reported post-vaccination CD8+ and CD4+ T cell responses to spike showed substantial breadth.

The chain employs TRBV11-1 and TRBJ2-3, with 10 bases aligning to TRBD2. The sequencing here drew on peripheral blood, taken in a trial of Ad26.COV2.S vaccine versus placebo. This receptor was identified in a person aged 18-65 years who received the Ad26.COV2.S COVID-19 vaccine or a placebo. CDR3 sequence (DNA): TGTGCCAGCAGCTTAACTAGCGGGAAGAGGGATACGCAGTATTTT. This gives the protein CASSLTSGKRDTQYF.